Listed below are T cell receptor beta chains from one sample, sequenced in a study of HIV-infected children after antiretroviral therapy interruption. TCRdb independently ran MiXCR on the 3' RACE reads; one entry per CDR3 protein. The sample lists about 15,000 distinct CDR3 sequences; less than 4% were seen once. The sequencing here drew on CD45RA+ CD4+ T cells from PBMCs, taken from a donor given antiretroviral therapy, either interrupted or continuous. The receptors come from a child aged 2 to 17 with HIV. The CDR3 runs from the conserved cysteine through the conserved F or W. Each record gives: clone size, V gene, D gene, J gene, CDR3 protein, CDR3 DNA. The D gene is left open where the match is weak. Each size is once, few, many or a size class.

medium-sized,TRBV19,.,TRBJ2-5,CASSPSQDTQYF,TGTGCCAGCAGTCCGTCCCAAGACACCCAGTACTTT
many,TRBV30,.,TRBJ1-5,CAWSQAGNRGQPQHF,TGTGCCTGGTCTCAGGCAGGGAATAGGGGTCAGCCCCAGCATTTT
many,TRBV12-5,TRBD1,TRBJ2-7,CASGLRAGGYEQYF,TGTGCTAGTGGTTTGCGGGCAGGGGGCTACGAGCAGTACTTC
many,TRBV7-2,.,TRBJ2-3,CASSPGTDTQYF,TGTGCCAGCAGCCCTGGCACAGATACGCAGTATTTT
many,TRBV27,TRBD2,TRBJ2-2,CASSYLAGGPVGELFF,TGTGCCAGCAGTTATCTTGCGGGAGGGCCGGTCGGGGAGCTGTTTTTT
many,TRBV11-2,.,TRBJ1-6,CASSFNGGDSPLHF,TGTGCCAGCAGCTTCAATGGGGGTGACTCACCCCTCCACTTT
many,TRBV12-3/TRBV12-4,.,TRBJ1-5,CASSLAVNQPQHF,TGTGCCAGCAGTTTAGCAGTCAATCAGCCCCAGCATTTT
many,TRBV5-1,TRBD2,TRBJ2-2,CASSPLRASGVQTGELFF,TGCGCCAGCAGCCCGCTAAGGGCTAGCGGGGTACAAACCGGGGAGCTGTTTTTT
many,TRBV6-1,TRBD1,TRBJ1-3,CASSVRGFMDTIYF,TGTGCCAGCAGTGTCAGGGGGTTTATGGACACCATATATTTT
many,TRBV29-1,.,TRBJ2-7,CSVDQNYEQYF,TGCAGCGTTGACCAGAACTACGAGCAGTACTTC
many,TRBV29-1,TRBD1,TRBJ1-2,CSSQGDGYTF,TGCAGCTCCCAGGGGGATGGCTACACCTTC